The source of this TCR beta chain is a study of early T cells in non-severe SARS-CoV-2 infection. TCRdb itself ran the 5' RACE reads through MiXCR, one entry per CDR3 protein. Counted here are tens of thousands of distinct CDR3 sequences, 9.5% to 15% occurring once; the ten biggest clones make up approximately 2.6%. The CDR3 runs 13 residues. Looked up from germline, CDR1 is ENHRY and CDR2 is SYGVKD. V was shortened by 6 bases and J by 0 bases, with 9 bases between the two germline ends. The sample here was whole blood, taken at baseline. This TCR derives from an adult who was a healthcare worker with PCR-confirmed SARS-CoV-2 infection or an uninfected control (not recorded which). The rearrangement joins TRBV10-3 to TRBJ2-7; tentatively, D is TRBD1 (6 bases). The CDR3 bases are TGTGCCATCAGACTGGACAGCTCCTACGAGCAGTACTTC. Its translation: CAIRLDSSYEQYF.